This entry lists 17 T cell receptor beta chains sequenced from one sample in a study of T cell repertoires in cytomegalovirus infection (dated by TCRdb to the late 2010s). These receptors have no identified antigens. Per the publication, the treatment or condition label means: in vitro stimulation with specific CMV peptide epitopes to enrich CMV-specific T cells. Sequencing instrument: Illumina HiSeq 1500. TCRdb applied fastp at Q25 and MiXCR to the public reads, then kept only in-frame beta chains. Each CDR3 protein gets just one entry, which takes the most common genes and DNA from the rows behind it. The sample table lists about 110,000 distinct CDR3 sequences, about 40% of them with a count of one. Clones ranked in the top ten supply 65% to 75% of the sample. The sample in question was CD8+ T cells from cultured PBMCs, obtained from culture after CMV antigen stimulation. The receptors derive from a human donor in good health (CMV status not recorded). Some clones in this sample may be carry-over from other donors' samples.

The V gene is TRBV7-9, the J gene TRBJ2-1, with 8 bases aligning to TRBD2. Looked up from germline, CDR1 is SEHNR and CDR2 is FQNEAQ (reference sequence). V dropped 0 bases and J dropped 3; count of bases not matched to a gene: 1. The CDR3 spans 15 residues. The CDR3 DNA follows: TGTGCCAGCAGCTTAGCTCTAGCGGGCTACAATGAGCAGTTCTTC. Encoded protein: CASSLALAGYNEQFF.

The V gene is TRBV9, the J gene TRBJ2-1; D might be TRBD2 (6 bases). Germline V gives CDR1 SGDLS, CDR2 YYNGEE. V dropped 5 bases and J dropped 10 bases, with 13 bases sitting between them. The CDR3 consists of 12 residues. For the CDR3, the DNA is TGTGCCAGCAGAGACCCGAGCGGGGAGCAGTTCTTC. Its translation is CASRDPSGEQFF.

This clonotype was observed a few times. This chain links TRBV4-2 with TRBJ2-3; 12 nucleotides line up with TRBD2. CDR1 is LGHNA, CDR2 YNFKEQ, per germline. The CDR3 runs to 19 residues. The ends lost 1 base at V and 3 bases at J; junction bases unmatched: 11. CDR3 sequence reads: CASSQGNLAGGPRTDTQYF. The CDR3 DNA reads as TGTGCCAGCAGCCAAGGGAACCTAGCGGGGGGGCCTCGAACAGATACGCAGTATTTT.

The gene calls are TRBV13 and TRBJ2-3, with 13 bases identical to TRBD2. The CDR3 runs to 20 residues. V shed 0 bases, J shed 2 bases, and the junction held 11 bases outside the gene matches. Per germline, CDR1 PRHDT and CDR2 FYEKMQ (reference sequence). As DNA, the CDR3 is TGTGCCAGCAGCTTAGGAGTCTTCCCGGGACTAGCGGGGATCACAGATACGCAGTATTTT. It yields the protein CASSLGVFPGLAGITDTQYF.

In its sample, this clonotype was seen many times. The chain has TRBV7-2 and TRBJ2-7; D remains unclear. This CDR3 region has 13 residues. Trimming removed 5 bases at V and 3 bases at J, with 11 bases between. Looked up from germline, CDR1 is SGHTA and CDR2 is FQGNSA. CDR3 coding DNA: TGTGCCAGCAGCACCGACGTACGCTACGAGCAGTACTTC. Encoded protein: CASSTDVRYEQYF.

The rearrangement joins TRBV20-1 to TRBJ2-5; a weak D match, TRBD2 (6 bases). This CDR3 region has 12 residues. CDR1 DFQATT and CDR2 SNEGSKA come from the germline V gene (reference sequence). Trimming removed 3 bases at V and 5 bases at J, with 10 bases between. CDR3 sequence: CSAREGYETQYF. The CDR3 nucleotides are TGCAGTGCTAGGGAGGGTTACGAGACCCAGTACTTC.

The chain couples TRBV12-3 or TRBV12-4 to TRBJ2-1; D gene ambiguous. Trimming took 4 bases from V and 0 from J, leaving 16 bases between them. The CDR3 covers 17 residues. The CDR3: CASSSYEWDDSYNEQFF. As DNA, the CDR3 is TGTGCCAGCAGTTCTTACGAATGGGATGACTCCTACAATGAGCAGTTCTTC.

J is TRBJ2-1 and V is TRBV11-1; possible D gene TRBD1, 6 bases. CDR1 and CDR2 from the germline V gene are SGHAT and FQDESV (reference sequence). Trimming took 7 bases from V and 9 from J, leaving 19 bases between them. CDR3 length: 14 amino acids. The CDR3 spells CASTTDRTLGEQFF. CDR3 DNA: TGTGCCAGCACGACCGACAGGACCCTCGGTGAGCAGTTCTTC.

In its sample, this clonotype was seen a few times. This chain uses TRBV20-1 with TRBJ2-3; 12 bases are a match to TRBD2. Trimming took 0 bases from V and 1 from J; bases not matched to a gene: 5. The CDR3 spans 17 residues. The V gene's germline CDR1 is DFQATT and CDR2 SNEGSKA (reference sequence). This CDR3 reads CSARDPLAGGRTDTQYF. DNA of the CDR3: TGCAGTGCTAGAGATCCCCTAGCGGGGGGGCGCACAGATACGCAGTATTTT.

This clonotype showed up just a few times. The rearrangement joins TRBV7-9 to TRBJ2-7; TRBD2 matches at 7 bases. The CDR3 contains 14 residues. The V segment lost 1 base and the J segment 5 bases; nucleotides outside the gene matches: 5. The germline V gene encodes CDR1 SEHNR and CDR2 FQNEAQ (reference sequence). The CDR3 region is CASSLVRGVDEQYF. The CDR3 region has the DNA TGTGCCAGCAGCTTAGTCCGGGGGGTGGACGAGCAGTACTTC.

This chain connects TRBV7-2 to TRBJ2-7; 13 bases are a match to TRBD2. The CDR3 has 17 amino acids. Trimming took 5 bases from V and 0 from J; bases not matched to a gene: 7. CDR1 is SGHTA, CDR2 FQGNSA, per germline. This CDR3 reads CASSPTGLAGSSYEQYF. In DNA form, the CDR3 reads TGTGCCAGCAGCCCTACGGGACTAGCGGGGAGCTCCTACGAGCAGTACTTC.

This clonotype came up a few times. V usage is TRBV11-2 and J usage is TRBJ2-2; possibly TRBD1 or TRBD2 for D (5 bases each). The V gene lost 4 bases and the J gene lost 6 bases, with 12 bases spanning the gap. This CDR3 comprises 14 residues. Per the germline V gene, CDR1 is SGHAT and CDR2 is FQNNGV. As DNA, the CDR3 is TGTGCCAGCAGCTCGACGAGGGGACCCGGGGAGCTGTTTTTT. Translating gives CASSSTRGPGELFF.

In its sample, this clonotype was seen a few times. This sequence joins TRBV7-9 and TRBJ2-7, with D possibly TRBD1 on 5 matching bases. Germline V gene lookup returns CDR1 SEHNR and CDR2 FQNEAQ (reference sequence). CDR3 size: 16 residues. V was clipped by 5 bases and J by 0 bases, with 17 bases between them. CDR3 sequence (DNA): TGTGCCAGCAGCCCCTCTCTTAGGGGCGGCTCCTACGAGCAGTACTTC. Its translation is CASSPSLRGGSYEQYF.

V and J are TRBV12-3 or TRBV12-4 and TRBJ2-7, with D possibly being TRBD2 (5 bases). The CDR3 totals 14 residues. The germline V and J ends were trimmed by 5 bases and 2 bases, with 13 bases remaining between them. The CDR3 spells CASSPGIRPYEQYF. CDR3 in DNA: TGTGCCAGCAGTCCCGGGATCCGACCCTACGAGCAGTACTTC.

The gene calls are TRBV20-1 and TRBJ2-5, with D perhaps TRBD1 or TRBD2 (6 bases each). The ends were cut back, 0 bases at V and 5 bases at J, with 10 bases in the middle. The CDR3 extends over 13 amino acids. Germline CDR1 DFQATT, CDR2 SNEGSKA (reference sequence). CDR3 residues: CSARDRGPETQYF. The CDR3 bases are TGCAGTGCTAGAGATCGGGGGCCGGAGACCCAGTACTTC.

This clonotype occurred a few times. The CDR3: CASSLSGLGYGYTF. The CDR3 DNA reads as TGTGCCAGCAGTTTATCAGGGCTTGGCTATGGCTACACCTTC. The V and J genes are TRBV27 and TRBJ1-2; D ambiguous. The germline V gene has CDR1 MNHEY and CDR2 SMNVEV (reference sequence). The V and J ends lost 0 bases and 4 bases respectively, with 9 bases between them. There are 14 residues in the CDR3.

The chain recombines TRBV12-3 or TRBV12-4 with TRBJ1-1; D perhaps matches TRBD1 (5 bases). Trimming took 1 base from V and 2 from J, leaving 8 bases between them. The CDR3 is 14 amino acids. As DNA, the CDR3 is TGTGCCAGCAGTTTAGGCAGGGCAAACACTGAAGCTTTCTTT. As protein: CASSLGRANTEAFF.